Given below is one T cell receptor beta chain in context. Its antigen remains undetermined. The input lacks base qualities; no much larger clone sits a single base away. The sample originates from a study of beta chain features in type 1 diabetes (dated by TCRdb to 2016 to 2019). Study-wide context: Mean age, gender distribution, total cell number and subset yield did not differ between patients and healthy donors. A total of about 110,000,000 sorted cells were examined across all samples, and a strong correlation was observed between cell number per subset and RNA yield. In the study, recently diagnosed type 1 diabetes patients and matched healthy donors were compared on the TCRB repertoires of their sorted circulating CD4+ T cell subsets. Whereas all 30 or so donors provided naive and central memory subsets, regulatory and stem cell-like memory subsets were isolated from just 8 patients and roughly 8 healthy donors. Study-level results and caveats: Because small numbers of individuals were included in the HLA sub-analyses, any influence of HLA type on TCRB rearrangement was left unresolved. A moderate but significant shortening of TCRB CDR3 length was observed in type 1 diabetes patients in all four CD4+ subsets. Naive, central memory and regulatory TCRB repertoires appeared to be more similar among patients than among healthy donors. At VDJ recombination sites, type 1 diabetes patients had fewer insertions and more deleted nucleotides, which implies abnormalities in thymic rearrangement. PCR might favor shorter templates, but patient and control samples were amplified and corrected together, so any skew would affect both groups equally. Sequencing cDNA rather than genomic DNA could over-represent highly expressing activated cells, although activation and CD3 levels did not differ between groups.

The High Capacity cDNA Reverse Transcription Kit was used to reverse transcribe all of the isolated RNA, meaning that expressed TCRB transcripts were what got sequenced. Deep immunoSEQ sequencing was performed on naive, central memory and regulatory T cell samples, with an average of approximately 3.9 million total reads per sample. After sorted cells were lysed in RLT buffer, RNA was extracted with DNase-treated RNeasy Micro or Mini kits, with the choice depending on cell number. To prevent cross-contamination, each cell subset was processed individually, whereas patient and healthy donor samples were processed jointly. TCRB sequences were amplified from cDNA with the immunoSEQ multiplex PCR, producing 87-bp fragments spanning the CDR3 region. The amplicons were sequenced using the Illumina HiSeq platform. In the original analysis: Synthetic template baselines were used to correct PCR bias computationally, reads within Hamming distance 2 were collapsed together, and singletons that could not be merged were discarded. Reads were aligned against IMGT to assign V, D and J genes, CDR3 length and insertions or deletions at six rearrangement sites. Clonotype counts were normalized to sorted cell number within each subset before computing true diversity and Gini coefficients with the tcR R package. The overlap coefficient, calculated on TCRB nucleotide sequences, was used to quantify repertoire sharing. The source is immuneACCESS, and TCRdb retained only in-frame sequences with V and J called. Part of the clones is not carried over; for the studies checked, unresolved V genes explain less than half of this, and the remainder is unexplained. The DNA gave D and trimming, while V, J and clone size come from that table. In this sample the table shows some 350,000 clones, around 10% of which occur a single time. About 0.63% of the sample is held by the ten biggest clonotypes.

From each donor, a single peripheral blood sample of approximately 110 mL on average was drawn into heparinised tubes. Using a panel that included CD45RO, CCR7, CD25, CD127, CD95 and CD27, naive, central memory, regulatory and stem cell-like memory CD4+ T cells were sorted on a BD FACSAria II. Purity was above 95% for every sorted population. Right away, PBMCs were isolated by Lymphoprep density gradient centrifugation and were stained directly, with no culture step. So that batch effects would be minimized, each experiment stained and sorted samples in pairs, pairing one healthy donor with one patient. In the germline V gene (reference sequence), CDR1 corresponds to GTSNPN and CDR2 to SVGIG. Its CDR3 holds 10 amino acids, cysteine through phenylalanine. The CDR3 DNA has 30 bases and is translated from base 1. Cut back by 0 bases and 15 bases, the V and J ends lie 9 bases apart.

Sequences were obtained from central memory CD4+ T cells from blood. The clonotype originates from a man aged 30 to 45 with type 1 diabetes. Here the chain combines TRBV30 and TRBJ2-1; the D gene cannot be named for sure. The CDR3 in this case is CAWSVKDMFF. At the DNA level, the sequence is TGTGCCTGGAGTGTAAAAGATATGTTCTTC.